Listed here is a single T cell receptor beta chain. This sample is drawn from a study of blood T cell repertoires in COVID-19. About the study: Samples of COVID-19 (acute and convalescent) were obtained from the United States, Italy and Spain. Sources were T cells, B-cell-depleted T cells, or PBMCs; the material itself was cDNA or gDNA.

Patients in Seattle were enrolled during active infection, then followed longitudinally. V dropped 0 bases and J dropped 3 bases, with 13 bases sitting between them. This CDR3 is 15 amino acids long. From germline, CDR1 is SGHRS and CDR2 YFSETQ. Per the study methods: Counts of nucleated cells, estimated from reference gene primer amplification, were obtained. Assay: immunoSEQ multiplex PCR; the TCRdb copy retains only in-frame clones and omits some. The V and J calls and clone size come from that table; D and trimming were worked out from the DNA. The table includes about 230,000 clones, 75% to 85% detected once.

Sequencing was performed on peripheral blood. This TCR derives from a woman aged 30 to 39 with COVID-19, enrolled during active disease. The chain combines TRBV5-1 with TRBJ2-7; possible D gene TRBD1, 6 bases. The DNA of the CDR3 is TGCGCCAGCAGCTTGGCCGACAGGAAATACTACGAGCAGTACTTC. Translating gives CASSLADRKYYEQYF.